The entry below gives a single TCR beta chain sequence along with its context. The antigen is unknown. This specimen belongs to a study of post-analysis software for immune sequencing data. Background on the study: Relapsing-remitting, secondary progressive and progressive-relapsing forms of multiple sclerosis all featured among disease courses. Study-wide points: By F measure, samples from a shared preparation batch strongly co-clustered. The five TRBV segments detected at higher frequency in patients than in controls included TRBV5-6, TRBV5-1 and TRBV20-1.

The authors incorporated unique molecular identifiers into the TCR beta cDNA libraries. TCRdb processed the PCR reads anew with MiXCR; each CDR3 protein has one entry. The sample lists 820,000 or so distinct CDR3 sequences; about 57% were seen once. Germline CDR1 MNHEY, CDR2 SVGAGI. The CDR3 has 15 amino acids. V was cut by 0 bases and J by 8 bases, with 16 bases left in between. The sequence derives from a girl between 10 and 17 years old with multiple sclerosis. This chain joins TRBV6-5 and TRBJ1-2; a weak D match, TRBD1 (6 bases). What was sequenced was blood. The CDR3 DNA is TGTGCCAGCAGTTACTCTGGGGGGGCTCGGAACGGCTACACCTTC. Its protein is CASSYSGGARNGYTF.